This TCR beta chain was sequenced for a study of blood T cell repertoires in COVID-19. Overall study context: Spain, Italy and the United States supplied samples that represented acute and convalescent COVID-19. PBMCs, B-cell-depleted T cells, or T cells were the source of the cDNA or gDNA that made up the material.

Per the original methods: For nucleated cells, counts were estimated from reference gene primer amplification. Clones were read by immunoSEQ multiplex PCR, and TCRdb kept only the in-frame ones, dropping some. V and J calls and clone size are those listed in that table; D and trimming were worked out from the DNA. The repertoire has about 48,000 clones, approximately 80% of them found once; the top ten carry about 59%. Deletions cut 0 bases from V and 0 bases from J, with 7 bases between. Germline V lookup: CDR1 SGHRS, CDR2 YFSETQ. The CDR3 sequence is 16 residues long. The material sequenced was peripheral blood. This chain joins TRBV5-1 and TRBJ1-6; weak D call: TRBD1 (5 bases). The clonotype comes from an older man with acute or convalescent COVID-19. CDR3 region: CASSLDQGSYNSPLHF. As DNA, the CDR3 is TGCGCCAGCAGCTTGGACCAGGGCTCCTATAATTCACCCCTCCACTTT.